These 16 T cell receptor beta chains share one sample of origin, sequenced in a study of T cell changes during pregnancy in multiple sclerosis. Measured with immunoSEQ multiplex PCR; TCRdb has only the in-frame clones, and not every one. The table records approximately 50,000 clones, 91% of them present only once. The sample was CD8+ T cells from peripheral blood mononuclear cells, taken after pregnancy. These receptors all stem from a female donor with multiple sclerosis, enrolled in a pregnancy study.

The gene calls are TRBV5-8 and TRBJ2-1, with D perhaps TRBD2 (7 bases). Trimming cost V 4 bases and J 12 bases, with 11 bases left between them. Germline CDR1 SGHTS, CDR2 YDEGEE. CDR3 size: 11 residues. CDR3 coding DNA: TGTGCCAGCAGCCTGGGGGGGCGGCAGTTCTTC. It encodes CASSLGGRQFF.

This chain links TRBV9 with TRBJ2-5; TRBD2 aligns across 10 bases. The V gene end was trimmed by 0 bases and the J gene end by 4 bases; junction bases not matched to a gene: 3. This CDR3 has 15 residues. CDR1 SGDLS and CDR2 YYNGEE come from the germline V gene. CDR3 in amino acids: CASSVGLAGAETQYF. In nucleotides, the CDR3 is TGTGCCAGCAGCGTAGGGCTAGCGGGGGCAGAGACCCAGTACTTC.

This chain's CDR3 is CASSALRGPLHF. For the CDR3, the DNA is TGTGCCAGCAGCGCCTTGAGAGGACCCCTCCACTTT. V and J are TRBV6-5 and TRBJ1-6; D unclear. The germline V gene has CDR1 MNHEY and CDR2 SVGAGI. V gave up 6 bases and J gave up 12 bases, with 12 bases separating them. The CDR3 is 12 amino acids.

This clone was seen a single time. The chain links TRBV27 to TRBJ2-3; 7 bases are shared with TRBD1. V shed 3 bases, J shed 3 bases, and the junction held 3 bases outside the gene matches. This CDR3 spans 14 amino acids. Germline loops: CDR1 MNHEY, CDR2 SMNVEV (reference sequence). The CDR3 loop reads CASSFPTGTDTQYF. The CDR3 DNA reads as TGTGCCAGCAGTTTCCCGACAGGGACAGATACGCAGTATTTT.

The chain has TRBV6-6 and TRBJ1-1, with D unclear. V was trimmed by 6 bases and J by 8 bases, leaving 7 bases between them. From germline, CDR1 is MNHNY and CDR2 SVGAGI (reference sequence). CDR3 length: 10 residues. In nucleotides, the CDR3 is TGTGCCAGCAGCGAGGGCGAAGCTTTCTTT. Its translation: CASSEGEAFF.

This chain uses TRBV7-9 with TRBJ2-3, with TRBD2 identical over 10 bases. The CDR3 spans 17 residues. The V gene's germline CDR1 is SEHNR and CDR2 FQNEAQ (reference sequence). The V gene end was trimmed by 1 base and the J gene end by 0 bases; junction bases not matched to a gene: 4. CDR3 DNA: TGTGCCAGCAGCTTAGGGGGACTAGCGATTAGCACAGATACGCAGTATTTT. Its translation: CASSLGGLAISTDTQYF. The full variable domain, its missing parts supplied by reference TRBV7-9 and TRBJ2-3, is DTGVSQNPRHKITKRGQNVTFRCDPISEHNRLYWYRQTLGQGPEFLTYFQNEAQLEKSRLLSDRFSAERPKGSFSTLEIQRTEQGDSAMYLCASSLGGLAISTDTQYFGPGTRLTVL.

In DNA form, the CDR3 reads TGTGCCAGCAGCTTCAAACAGGGGGTCAACGAGCAGTACTTC. Its translation: CASSFKQGVNEQYF. The V and J genes are TRBV7-6 and TRBJ2-7, with TRBD1 matching over 8 bases. Germline assignment: CDR1 SGHVS and CDR2 FNYEAQ. V lost 3 bases and J lost 5; bases outside the gene matches: 6. The CDR3 loop spans 14 amino acids.

V and J are TRBV27 and TRBJ1-4; D gene uncertain. V lost 6 bases, J lost 1 base, and 9 bases lay in between. The CDR3 spans 14 residues. Germline-derived CDR1 and CDR2 are MNHEY and SMNVEV (reference sequence). The CDR3: CASSTRGTNEKLFF. DNA for the CDR3: TGTGCCAGCAGCACGCGGGGAACTAATGAAAAACTGTTTTTT.

V gene TRBV9 combines with J gene TRBJ1-1; TRBD1 is a possible D gene (6 bases). Germline lookup yields CDR1 SGDLS and CDR2 YYNGEE. V lost 4 bases, J lost 4 bases, and 14 bases lay in between. This CDR3 spans 14 amino acids. The CDR3 coding sequence is TGTGCCAGCAGCCCTCAGGGGATGGGCACTGAAGCTTTCTTT. This codes for CASSPQGMGTEAFF. Supplemented by reference TRBV9 and TRBJ1-1, the full variable domain reads DSGVTQTPKHLITATGQRVTLRCSPRSGDLSVYWYQQSLDQGLQFLIQYYNGEERAKGNILERFSAQQFPDLHSELNLSSLELGDSALYFCASSPQGMGTEAFFGQGTRLTVV.

The chain couples TRBV5-6 to TRBJ2-7; D is unclear. Germline V CDR1 and CDR2: SGHDT, YYEEEE. The CDR3 is made up of 15 amino acids. The V end was cut by 4 bases, the J end by 7 bases, with 21 bases between. The CDR3: CASSPFSGTPWEQYF. CDR3 DNA: TGTGCCAGCAGCCCTTTTTCGGGTACCCCCTGGGAGCAGTACTTC.

The chain links TRBV9 to TRBJ1-5; D gene unclear. The CDR3 spans 15 residues. V was cut by 2 bases and J by 4 bases, with 13 bases left in between. Germline V lookup: CDR1 SGDLS, CDR2 YYNGEE. The CDR3 DNA reads TGTGCCAGCAGCGTGGCGGGTGAATGGAATCAGCCCCAGCATTTT. This gives the protein CASSVAGEWNQPQHF.

The chain is built from TRBV9 and TRBJ1-1; 8 positions agree with TRBD1. The germline V gene encodes CDR1 SGDLS and CDR2 YYNGEE. This CDR3 region has 17 residues. Trimming cost V 3 bases and J 0 bases; bases outside gene matches: 10. In DNA, the CDR3 is TGTGCCAGCAGCGGGGACAACAGGGGGACCTTGAACACTGAAGCTTTCTTT. This gives the protein CASSGDNRGTLNTEAFF.

This clone was observed a single time. V gene TRBV13 combines with J gene TRBJ1-1; 8 positions match TRBD1. The trim removed 0 bases at V and 5 bases at J, leaving 2 bases unmatched. Germline loops: CDR1 PRHDT, CDR2 FYEKMQ (reference sequence). The CDR3 extends over 14 amino acids. CDR3 in DNA: TGTGCCAGCAGCTTAGGCAACAGGGGGACTGAAGCTTTCTTT. Translating it yields CASSLGNRGTEAFF.

This rearrangement joins TRBV6-5 to TRBJ1-2; D possibly corresponds to TRBD1 (5 bases). Per the germline V gene, CDR1 is MNHEY and CDR2 is SVGAGI. Trimming stripped 4 bases from V and 8 bases from J, with 11 bases between. This CDR3 spans 12 amino acids. In DNA form, the CDR3 reads TGTGCCAGCAGTTCGGGGGTGGAGGGCTACACCTTC. This translates into CASSSGVEGYTF.

The chain couples TRBV29-1 to TRBJ1-2; TRBD1 is a possible D gene (5 bases). CDR3 length equals 14 residues. With 0 bases removed from V and 3 bases from J, the gap between germline ends came to 11 bases. Germline V CDR1 and CDR2: SQVTM, ANQGSEA. DNA of the CDR3: TGCAGCGTTGAAGATCAGGGTCGGGACTATGGCTACACCTTC. Translated: CSVEDQGRDYGYTF.

This rearrangement joins TRBV5-8 to TRBJ1-2; D unclear. Germline V lookup: CDR1 SGHTS, CDR2 YDEGEE. The CDR3 runs 15 residues. V was trimmed by 4 bases and J by 1 base, leaving 14 bases between them. The CDR3 reads CASSPDAAGNYGYTF. The CDR3 region has the DNA TGTGCCAGCAGCCCGGACGCCGCGGGTAACTATGGCTACACCTTC.